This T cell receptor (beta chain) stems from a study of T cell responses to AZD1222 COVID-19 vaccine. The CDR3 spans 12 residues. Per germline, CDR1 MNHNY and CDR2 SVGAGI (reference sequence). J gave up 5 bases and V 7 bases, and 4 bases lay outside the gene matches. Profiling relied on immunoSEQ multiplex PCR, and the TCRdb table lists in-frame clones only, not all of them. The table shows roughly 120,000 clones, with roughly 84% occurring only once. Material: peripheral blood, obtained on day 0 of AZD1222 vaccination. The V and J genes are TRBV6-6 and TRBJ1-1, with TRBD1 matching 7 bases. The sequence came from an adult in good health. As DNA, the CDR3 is TGTGCCAGCACCCCGGGACAGACTGAAGCTTTCTTT. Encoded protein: CASTPGQTEAFF.